This T cell receptor (beta chain) originates from a study of blood T cell repertoires in COVID-19 (TCRdb year 2020). At the level of the whole study: Samples from collaborators originated in the United States, Italy and Spain and spanned both the acute and convalescent phases of COVID-19. The material from the prospective study consisted of cDNA or gDNA derived from T cells, B-cell-depleted T cells, or PBMCs. The repertoires were made available in a free public database intended to serve as a resource for research on the immune response to SARS-CoV-2. The sample metadata nearly always contained a de-identified subject ID, COVID-19 status, age in years and sex. Where available, HLA class I and class II types were taken from metadata supplied by the sample provider and were not determined by assay-based typing. The samples were drawn from the first 160 participants of the ongoing ImmuneRACE study and from roughly 1,300 subjects provided by 6 global collaborators. The dataset comprised deeply sampled blood TCRbeta repertoires from subjects exposed to, actively infected with, or recovered from COVID-19. The paper as a whole reports these results and caveats: How much clinical and demographic metadata was included differed by source and by participant, and the metadata was provided uncurated.

The immunoSEQ Assay, a bias-controlled multiplex PCR, was used to amplify TCRbeta CDR3 regions from genomic DNA. The source study handled its data this way. The number of nucleated cells in each sample was estimated from the amplification of reference gene primers within the assay. Sequence reads were collapsed and filtered to measure the absolute abundance of every unique TCRbeta CDR3 rearrangement. For each sample, productive Simpson clonality was calculated as the square root of Simpson's diversity index over productive rearrangements. The clones in this table, taken by TCRdb from immuneACCESS, are in-frame only. Not every clone is retained; where verified, under half of the shortfall comes from an unresolved V gene, and the cause of the rest is unknown. V and J calls and clone size are given by that table; D and trimming were obtained from the DNA. This sample has roughly 160,000 clones in its table, and roughly 70% of those were observed once. 2.5% to 3.5% of the sample lies in the top ten.

Many counts were recorded for this clone. Its cognate antigen has yet to be identified. No qualities accompany the bases; no much larger clone lies one base away. Collaborating institutions collected whole blood in K2EDTA tubes following their own protocols. For TCRbeta analysis, collaborators shipped samples in one of three forms: frozen whole blood, isolated PBMCs, or DNA extracted from either of those sample types. V is pruned by 2 bases and J by 5 bases, leaving 8 bases of the junction without a gene match. According to the germline V gene, CDR1 reads SGHTA and CDR2 reads FQGNSA. Counted from cysteine to phenylalanine, this CDR3 has 15 amino acids. CDR3 DNA is the only sequence kept; it has 45 bases, read in frame from the first base.

The sequence was obtained from a woman over 75 with acute or convalescent COVID-19. Sequenced input: peripheral blood. Recombination connected TRBV7-2 to TRBJ1-1; 7 middle bases align to TRBD1. DNA sequence: TGTGCCAGCAGCTTATGGACAGGCTTAGGGACTGAAGCTTTCTTT. Translated, it reads CASSLWTGLGTEAFF. Outside the CDR3, residues come from the reference TRBV7-2 and TRBJ1-1 proteins, so the full variable domain is: GAGVSQSPSNKVTEKGKDVELRCDPISGHTALYWYRQSLGQGLEFLIYFQGNSAPDKSGLPSDRFSAERTGGSVSTLTIQRTQQEDSAVYLCASSLWTGLGTEAFFGQGTRLTVV.